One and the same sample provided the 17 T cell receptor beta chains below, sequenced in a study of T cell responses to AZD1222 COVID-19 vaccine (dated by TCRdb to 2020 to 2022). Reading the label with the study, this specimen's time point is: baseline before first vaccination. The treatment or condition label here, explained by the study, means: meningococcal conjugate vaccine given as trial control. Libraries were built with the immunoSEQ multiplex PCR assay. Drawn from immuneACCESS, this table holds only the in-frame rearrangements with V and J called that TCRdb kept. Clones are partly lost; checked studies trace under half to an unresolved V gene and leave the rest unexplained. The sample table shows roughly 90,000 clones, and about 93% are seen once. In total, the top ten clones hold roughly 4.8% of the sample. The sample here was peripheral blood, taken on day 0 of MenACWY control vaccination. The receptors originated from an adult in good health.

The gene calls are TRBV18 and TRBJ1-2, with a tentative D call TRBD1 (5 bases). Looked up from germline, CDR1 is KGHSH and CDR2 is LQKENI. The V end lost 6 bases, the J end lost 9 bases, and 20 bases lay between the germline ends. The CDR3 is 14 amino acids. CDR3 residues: CASSTGDLFVSYTF. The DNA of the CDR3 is TGTGCCAGCTCGACGGGGGACCTCTTTGTCAGCTACACCTTC.

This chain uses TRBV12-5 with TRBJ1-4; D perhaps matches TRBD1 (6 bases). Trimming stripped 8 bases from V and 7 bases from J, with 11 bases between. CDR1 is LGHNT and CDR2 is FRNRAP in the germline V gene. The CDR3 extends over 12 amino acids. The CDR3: CASTGAGEKLFF. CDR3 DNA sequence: TGTGCTAGTACGGGGGCTGGTGAAAAACTGTTTTTT.

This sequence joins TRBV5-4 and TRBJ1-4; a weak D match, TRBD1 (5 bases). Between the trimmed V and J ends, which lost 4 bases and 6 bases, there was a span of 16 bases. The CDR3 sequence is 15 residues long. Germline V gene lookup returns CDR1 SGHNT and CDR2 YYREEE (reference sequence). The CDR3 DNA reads TGTGCCAGCAGCGCGATGACAGATTACTATGAAAAACTGTTTTTT. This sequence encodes CASSAMTDYYEKLFF.

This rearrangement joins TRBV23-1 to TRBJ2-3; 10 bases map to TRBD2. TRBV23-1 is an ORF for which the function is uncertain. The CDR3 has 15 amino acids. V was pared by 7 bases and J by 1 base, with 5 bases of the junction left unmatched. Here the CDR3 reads CASTPGTSGTDTQYF. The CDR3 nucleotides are TGCGCCAGCACCCCCGGGACTAGCGGCACAGATACGCAGTATTTT.

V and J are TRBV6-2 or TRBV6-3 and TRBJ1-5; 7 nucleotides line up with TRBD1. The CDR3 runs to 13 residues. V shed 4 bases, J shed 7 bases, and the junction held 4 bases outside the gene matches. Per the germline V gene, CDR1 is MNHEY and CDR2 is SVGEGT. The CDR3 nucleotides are TGTGCCAGCAGTTCGGACAGGAAACAGCCCCAGCATTTT. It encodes CASSSDRKQPQHF.

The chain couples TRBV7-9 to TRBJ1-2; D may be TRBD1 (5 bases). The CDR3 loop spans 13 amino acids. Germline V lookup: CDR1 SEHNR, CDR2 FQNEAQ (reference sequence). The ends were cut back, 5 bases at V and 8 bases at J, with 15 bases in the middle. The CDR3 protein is CASSPDQGGGYTF. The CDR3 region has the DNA TGTGCCAGCAGCCCCGATCAGGGAGGGGGCTACACCTTC.

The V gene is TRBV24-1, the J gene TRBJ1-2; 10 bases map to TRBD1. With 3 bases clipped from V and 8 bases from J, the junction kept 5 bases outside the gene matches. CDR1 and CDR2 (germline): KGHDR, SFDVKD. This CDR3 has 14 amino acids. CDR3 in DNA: TGTGCCACCAGTGATGCCGGGACAGGGGACGGCTACACCTTC. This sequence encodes CATSDAGTGDGYTF.

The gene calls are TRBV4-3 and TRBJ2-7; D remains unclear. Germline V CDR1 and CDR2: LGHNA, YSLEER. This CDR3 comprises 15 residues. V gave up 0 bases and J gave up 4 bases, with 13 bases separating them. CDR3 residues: CASSQEAATLYEQYF. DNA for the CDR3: TGCGCCAGCAGCCAAGAGGCGGCGACCCTTTACGAGCAGTACTTC.

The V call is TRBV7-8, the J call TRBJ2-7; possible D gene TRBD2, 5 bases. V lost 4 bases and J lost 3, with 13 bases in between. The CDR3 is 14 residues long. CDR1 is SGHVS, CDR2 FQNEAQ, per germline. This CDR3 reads CASSSSPPGYEQYF. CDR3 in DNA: TGTGCCAGCAGCTCTAGCCCCCCCGGCTACGAGCAGTACTTC.

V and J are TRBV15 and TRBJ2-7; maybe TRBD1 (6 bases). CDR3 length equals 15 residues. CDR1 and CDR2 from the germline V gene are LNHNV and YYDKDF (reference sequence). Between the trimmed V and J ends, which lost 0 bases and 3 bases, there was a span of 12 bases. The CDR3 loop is CATSREATGIYEQYF. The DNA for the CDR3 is TGTGCCACCAGCAGAGAGGCGACAGGTATCTACGAGCAGTACTTC.

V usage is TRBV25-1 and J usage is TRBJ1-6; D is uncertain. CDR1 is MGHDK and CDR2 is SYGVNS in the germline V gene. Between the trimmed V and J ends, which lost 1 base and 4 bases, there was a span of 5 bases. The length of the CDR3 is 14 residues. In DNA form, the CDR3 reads TGTGCCAGCAGTGAATCCCAATATAATTCACCCCTCCACTTT. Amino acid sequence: CASSESQYNSPLHF.

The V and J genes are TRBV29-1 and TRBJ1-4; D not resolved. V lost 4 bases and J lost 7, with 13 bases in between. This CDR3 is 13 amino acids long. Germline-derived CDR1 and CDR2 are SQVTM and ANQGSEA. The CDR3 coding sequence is TGCAGCGTTGTTGAGGCCTCGACTGAAAAACTGTTTTTT. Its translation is CSVVEASTEKLFF.

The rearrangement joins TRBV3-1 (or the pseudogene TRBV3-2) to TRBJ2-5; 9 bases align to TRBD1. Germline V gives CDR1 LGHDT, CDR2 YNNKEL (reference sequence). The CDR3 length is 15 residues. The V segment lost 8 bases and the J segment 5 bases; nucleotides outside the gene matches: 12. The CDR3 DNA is TGTGCCAGCCGACCGGGACAGGGCTGGGGTGAGACCCAGTACTTC. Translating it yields CASRPGQGWGETQYF.

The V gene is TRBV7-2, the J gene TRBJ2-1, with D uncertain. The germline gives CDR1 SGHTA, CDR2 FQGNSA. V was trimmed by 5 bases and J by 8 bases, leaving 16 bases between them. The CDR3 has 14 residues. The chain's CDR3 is CASSHPGGLDEQFF. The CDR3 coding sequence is TGTGCCAGCAGCCACCCGGGCGGCCTCGATGAGCAGTTCTTC.

This chain's CDR3 is CASSEGAANYGYTF. The DNA of the CDR3 is TGTGCCAGCAGTGAAGGGGCAGCAAACTATGGCTACACCTTC. The genes are TRBV6-1 and TRBJ1-2; the D is unclear. Germline V gene data show CDR1 as MNHNS and CDR2 as SASEGT. V lost 1 base and J lost 2, with 8 bases in between. The CDR3 totals 14 residues.

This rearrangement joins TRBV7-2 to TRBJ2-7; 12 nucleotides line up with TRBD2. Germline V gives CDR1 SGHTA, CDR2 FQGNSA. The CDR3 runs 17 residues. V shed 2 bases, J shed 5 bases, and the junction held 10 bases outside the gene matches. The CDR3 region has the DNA TGTGCCAGCAGCTTACGGGGGCCCACTAGCGGGGGGAACGAGCAGTACTTC. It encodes CASSLRGPTSGGNEQYF.

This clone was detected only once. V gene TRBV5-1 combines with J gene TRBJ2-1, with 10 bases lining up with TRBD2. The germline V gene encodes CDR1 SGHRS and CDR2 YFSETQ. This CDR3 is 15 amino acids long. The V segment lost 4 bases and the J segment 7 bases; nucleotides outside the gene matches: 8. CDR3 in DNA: TGCGCCAGCAGCCTTAGTCTAGCGGGAGCGAATGAGCAGTTCTTC. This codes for CASSLSLAGANEQFF.